This TCR beta chain is drawn from a study of blood T cell repertoires in COVID-19. Original processing notes: The authors estimated nucleated cell counts from reference gene primer amplification. Measured with immunoSEQ multiplex PCR; TCRdb has only the in-frame clones, and not every one. From that table come the V and J calls and clone size; the DNA was used to work out D and trimming. The data hold approximately 500,000 clones, with 70% to 90% observed a single time. This clone was detected a few times. V dropped 3 bases and J dropped 12; count of bases not matched to a gene: 10. This CDR3 contains 15 residues. The germline CDR1 and CDR2 sequences are LGHDT and YNNKEL (reference sequence).

Material for sequencing was peripheral blood. This chain links TRBV3-1 (or the pseudogene TRBV3-2) with TRBJ2-7; TRBD2 matches at 14 bases. This receptor was identified in a woman aged 50 to 60 with COVID-19, enrolled during active disease. CDR3 in amino acids: CASSQLGLAGAGLYF. The CDR3 region has the DNA TGTGCCAGCAGCCAGTTGGGACTAGCGGGGGCCGGTCTGTACTTC.